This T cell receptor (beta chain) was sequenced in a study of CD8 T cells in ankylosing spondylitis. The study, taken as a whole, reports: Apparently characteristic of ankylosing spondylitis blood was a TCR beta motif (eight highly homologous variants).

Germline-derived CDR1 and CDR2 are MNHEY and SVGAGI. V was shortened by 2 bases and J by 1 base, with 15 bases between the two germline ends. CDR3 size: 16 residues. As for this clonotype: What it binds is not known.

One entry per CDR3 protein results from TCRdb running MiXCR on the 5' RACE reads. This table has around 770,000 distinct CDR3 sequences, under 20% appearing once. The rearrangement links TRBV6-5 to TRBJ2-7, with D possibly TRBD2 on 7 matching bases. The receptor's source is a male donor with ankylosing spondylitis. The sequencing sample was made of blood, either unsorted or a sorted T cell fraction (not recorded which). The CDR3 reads CASSYHKGGGSYEQYF. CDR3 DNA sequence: TGTGCCAGCAGTTACCATAAGGGGGGGGGTTCCTACGAGCAGTACTTC.